The 31 T cell receptor beta chains presented below share a single source sample, sequenced in a study of cytomegalovirus exposure and HLA in healthy donors. The PCR made use of 60 Vbeta and 13 Jbeta primers. The protocol was immunoSEQ multiplex PCR, while the TCRdb copy is restricted to in-frame clones and leaves out a portion. The sample comprises roughly 100,000 clones, about 80% of which are singletons, and around 8.8% rests with the top ten. Sequencing used PBMCs. Receptor source: a man aged 35 to 55 in good health and CMV-seropositive.

The chain has TRBV6-1 and TRBJ2-7, with unresolved D. Per the germline V gene, CDR1 is MNHNS and CDR2 is SASEGT. Trimming took 1 base from V and 2 from J, leaving 3 bases between them. There are 12 residues in the CDR3. CDR3: CASSEGPYEQYF. Here the CDR3 DNA reads TGTGCCAGCAGTGAAGGGCCCTACGAGCAGTACTTC.

The chain's CDR3 is CASGPLENQPQHF. As DNA, the CDR3 is TGTGCCAGCGGCCCCCTTGAAAATCAGCCCCAGCATTTT. This chain links TRBV6-1 with TRBJ1-5; no clear D. The CDR3 has 13 residues. V lost 8 bases to trimming and J lost 4 bases, with 12 bases between them. From germline, CDR1 is MNHNS and CDR2 SASEGT.

The sample holds a few counts of this clone. The chain uses TRBV30 and TRBJ2-2; a possible D gene is TRBD1 (5 bases). The CDR3 sequence is 13 residues long. V was pared by 0 bases and J by 3 bases, with 5 bases between. Per germline, CDR1 GTSNPN and CDR2 SVGIG (reference sequence). The CDR3, as DNA: TGTGCCTGGAGTGTAGGGGACACCGGGGAGCTGTTTTTT. Protein: CAWSVGDTGELFF.

The J gene is TRBJ1-1, the V gene TRBV7-2; a weak D match, TRBD1 (6 bases). Germline V gene lookup returns CDR1 SGHTA and CDR2 FQGNSA. The ends were cut back, 1 base at V and 0 bases at J, with 12 bases in the middle. CDR3 size: 16 residues. CDR3 sequence: CASSLGAGDMNTEAFF. Written as DNA, the CDR3 is TGTGCCAGCAGCTTAGGAGCAGGGGACATGAACACTGAAGCTTTCTTT.

The sample holds a few counts of this clone. This chain joins TRBV4-1 and TRBJ1-4; weak D call: TRBD1 (6 bases). The V gene's germline CDR1 is MGHRA and CDR2 YSYEKL. The V end was cut by 0 bases, the J end by 1 base, with 12 bases between. The CDR3 spans 17 residues. As DNA, the CDR3 is TGCGCCAGCAGCCAAGAGACAGGTGGGGGAACTAATGAAAAACTGTTTTTT. This codes for CASSQETGGGTNEKLFF.

This clone was seen only a few times. The genes are TRBV6-1 and TRBJ1-5; TRBD1 aligns across 7 bases. From germline, CDR1 is MNHNS and CDR2 SASEGT. The CDR3 covers 13 residues. V was pared by 6 bases and J by 3 bases, with 2 bases of the junction left unmatched. Here the CDR3 DNA reads TGTGCCAGCAGGGGACAGATCAATCAGCCCCAGCATTTT. This sequence encodes CASRGQINQPQHF.

This clone was picked up a small number of times. The chain employs TRBV7-2 and TRBJ2-4; D not certain. The CDR3 consists of 17 residues. Germline loops: CDR1 SGHTA, CDR2 FQGNSA. V was cut by 1 base and J by 0 bases, with 13 bases left in between. CDR3 in DNA: TGTGCCAGCAGCTTAGGCTACAGATCACTAGCCAAAAACATTCAGTACTTC. It encodes CASSLGYRSLAKNIQYF.

The chain carries TRBV7-9 and TRBJ1-1; 7 bases map to TRBD1. The V gene's germline CDR1 is SEHNR and CDR2 FQNEAQ (reference sequence). CDR3 length: 15 residues. With 4 bases clipped from V and 1 base from J, the junction kept 6 bases outside the gene matches. As DNA, the CDR3 is TGTGCCAGCAGCTACCGGGACAGACAGAACACTGAAGCTTTCTTT. Translated: CASSYRDRQNTEAFF.

The V and J genes are TRBV7-9 and TRBJ1-2; D is possibly TRBD1 (6 bases). The V and J ends lost 3 bases and 10 bases respectively, with 12 bases between them. The CDR3 contains 12 residues. CDR1 is SEHNR and CDR2 is FQNEAQ in the germline V gene (reference sequence). CDR3 coding DNA: TGTGCCAGCAGCTTCTCTGGGGGCCACTACACCTTC. Translation gives CASSFSGGHYTF.

The chain has TRBV12-5 and TRBJ2-2, with 11 positions matching TRBD2. The trim removed 4 bases at V and 0 bases at J, leaving 13 bases unmatched. CDR3 length: 20 residues. Germline assignment: CDR1 LGHNT and CDR2 FRNRAP. CDR3: CASGSVLASGGPPNTGELFF. In nucleotides, the CDR3 is TGTGCTAGTGGTTCCGTTTTGGCTAGCGGGGGGCCCCCGAACACCGGGGAGCTGTTTTTT. The complete variable domain, with remaining parts taken from reference TRBV12-5 and TRBJ2-2, reads DARVTQTPRHKVTEMGQEVTMRCQPILGHNTVFWYRQTMMQGLELLAYFRNRAPLDDSGMPKDRFSAEMPDATLATLKIQPSEPRDSAVYFCASGSVLASGGPPNTGELFFGEGSRLTVL.

The genes are TRBV9 and TRBJ2-1; TRBD2 matches 10 bases. This CDR3 region has 16 residues. With 7 bases clipped from V and 4 bases from J, the junction kept 11 bases outside the gene matches. Germline CDR1 reads SGDLS; CDR2 reads YYNGEE. The CDR3: CASGLSGTSVYNEQFF. The CDR3 DNA reads TGTGCCAGCGGCCTGTCCGGGACTAGCGTATACAATGAGCAGTTCTTC.

The chain couples TRBV25-1 to TRBJ1-1; no firm D call. The CDR3 runs 13 residues. The germline V and J ends were trimmed by 0 bases and 5 bases, with 7 bases remaining between them. Per the germline V gene, CDR1 is MGHDK and CDR2 is SYGVNS. CDR3 loop: CASSEYGGTEAFF. CDR3 DNA sequence: TGTGCCAGCAGTGAATACGGAGGGACTGAAGCTTTCTTT. Looking up the rest from reference TRBV25-1 and TRBJ1-1 gives the full variable domain: EADIYQTPRYLVIGTGKKITLECSQTMGHDKMYWYQQDPGMELHLIHYSYGVNSTEKGDLSSESTVSRIRTEHFPLTLESARPSHTSQYLCASSEYGGTEAFFGQGTRLTVV.

The CDR3 DNA is TGTGCCAGCAGCTTAGGCGGGGGGCTTAACACCGGGGAGCTGTTTTTT. Translation: CASSLGGGLNTGELFF. The chain employs TRBV7-2 and TRBJ2-2, with TRBD2 identical over 8 bases. This CDR3 contains 16 residues. Germline CDR1 is SGHTA and CDR2 is FQGNSA. The trim removed 1 base at V and 2 bases at J, leaving 3 bases unmatched.

The chain uses TRBV27 and TRBJ1-1; tentatively, D is TRBD1 (5 bases). The CDR3 consists of 14 residues. In germline, CDR1 is MNHEY, CDR2 SMNVEV (reference sequence). Trimming took off 2 bases at V and 1 base at J, with 8 bases between the two ends. The chain's CDR3 is CASSLAGKNTEAFF. CDR3 DNA sequence: TGTGCCAGCAGTTTAGCAGGGAAGAACACTGAAGCTTTCTTT.

This clone was detected once. This chain connects TRBV27 to TRBJ1-1; TRBD1 matches 9 bases. The CDR3 is 14 amino acids. V gave up 4 bases and J gave up 5 bases; unmatched junction bases: 5. CDR1 and CDR2 (germline): MNHEY, SMNVEV (reference sequence). The CDR3 sequence: CASSSGQGRTEAFF. As DNA, the CDR3 is TGTGCCAGCAGTTCCGGACAGGGGAGGACTGAAGCTTTCTTT.

The CDR3 DNA reads as TGTGCCAGCAGCACCCGTTCTAGCGGGGGGACCGATACGCAGTATTTT. Its protein product is CASSTRSSGGTDTQYF. This chain uses TRBV7-2 with TRBJ2-3; 11 bases line up with TRBD2. This CDR3 is 16 amino acids long. From germline, CDR1 is SGHTA and CDR2 FQGNSA. J was trimmed by 6 bases and V by 5 bases; bases with no gene match: 10.

The chain uses TRBV27 and TRBJ1-1, with D possibly matching TRBD1 (5 bases). The CDR3 consists of 15 residues. Germline CDR1 MNHEY, CDR2 SMNVEV (reference sequence). Trimming stripped 10 bases from V and 3 bases from J, with 21 bases between. DNA for the CDR3: TGTGCCACCCAGCAATGGGGGAGGGAATACACTGAAGCTTTCTTT. As protein: CATQQWGREYTEAFF.

This clone was counted a few times. V is TRBV6-1 and J is TRBJ1-1; 7 nucleotides line up with TRBD1. Germline trimming cut 2 bases from V and 1 base from J; bases unmatched to any gene: 7. The CDR3 runs to 16 residues. Germline V CDR1 and CDR2: MNHNS, SASEGT. CDR3 sequence (DNA): TGTGCCAGCAGTGAACGCGCAGGGGGAACGAACACTGAAGCTTTCTTT. Translated, it gives CASSERAGGTNTEAFF.

With respect to this clone: The junction and the germline gene differ at one end; a read error may be behind it. The chain recombines TRBV7-2 with TRBJ2-7; 11 bases fit TRBD2. This CDR3 region has 15 residues. CDR1 is SGHTA, CDR2 FQGNSA, per germline. In nucleotides, the CDR3 is TGTGACAGCAGCCACACTAGCGGGAGCTCCTACGAGCAGTACTTC. It codes for CDSSHTSGSSYEQYF.

The chain couples TRBV18 to TRBJ2-2, with TRBD1 matching over 10 bases. Per the germline V gene, CDR1 is KGHSH and CDR2 is LQKENI. The CDR3 runs to 15 residues. V lost 7 bases to trimming and J lost 3 bases; unmatched junction nucleotides: 5. The chain's CDR3 is CASWDRGMDTGELFF. CDR3 in DNA: TGTGCCAGCTGGGACAGGGGTATGGACACCGGGGAGCTGTTTTTT.

V gene TRBV7-2 combines with J gene TRBJ2-1; 7 nucleotides line up with TRBD1. This CDR3 has 16 amino acids. The germline V gene encodes CDR1 SGHTA and CDR2 FQGNSA. Trimming cost V 2 bases and J 4 bases; bases outside gene matches: 8. As DNA, the CDR3 is TGTGCCAGCAGCTTAAGCGTCACAGGGGTGTACAATGAGCAGTTCTTC. As protein: CASSLSVTGVYNEQFF.

The chain couples TRBV7-9 to TRBJ2-3; maybe TRBD1 (7 bases). The ends were cut back, 8 bases at V and 0 bases at J, with 27 bases in the middle. This CDR3 region has 19 residues. Germline-derived CDR1 and CDR2 are SEHNR and FQNEAQ (reference sequence). The CDR3 DNA reads as TGTGCCAGCGCTAGGAGGGGGCCCCTCTTGCGTGCTAGCACAGATACGCAGTATTTT. It codes for CASARRGPLLRASTDTQYF.

The chain uses TRBV5-6 and TRBJ2-2, with TRBD1 as a possible D gene (6 bases). From germline, CDR1 is SGHDT and CDR2 YYEEEE. Trimming removed 3 bases from V and 6 bases from J, with 15 bases in between. This CDR3 contains 15 residues. As DNA, the CDR3 is TGTGCCAGCAGCTCAAGACAGGTCTTGGCCGGGGAGCTGTTTTTT. Translated: CASSSRQVLAGELFF.

The chain is built from TRBV2 and TRBJ1-1; no definite D call. The CDR3 length is 12 residues. Between the trimmed V and J ends, which lost 7 bases and 1 base, there was a span of 7 bases. Per the germline V gene, CDR1 is SNHLY and CDR2 is FYNNEI. Here the CDR3 reads CASIWQNTEAFF. The CDR3 nucleotides are TGTGCCAGCATTTGGCAGAACACTGAAGCTTTCTTT.

The chain uses TRBV14 and TRBJ2-5; 9 nucleotides line up with TRBD2. The length of the CDR3 is 15 residues. V trimming: 4 bases; J trimming: 11 bases; junction bases outside the gene matches: 14. Germline V gene sequence: CDR1 SGHDN, CDR2 FVKESK. CDR3 protein: CASSPGTSYWGEQYF. The CDR3 DNA follows: TGTGCCAGCAGCCCCGGGACTAGCTACTGGGGGGAGCAGTACTTC.

This clone appeared once. The chain has TRBV2 and TRBJ2-5; a possible D gene is TRBD1 (6 bases). Trimming cost V 5 bases and J 4 bases, with 11 bases left between them. The CDR3 contains 13 residues. Per the germline V gene, CDR1 is SNHLY and CDR2 is FYNNEI. In DNA, the CDR3 is TGTGCCAGCAGTAGACAGGCGGGAGAGACCCAGTACTTC. It translates to CASSRQAGETQYF.

The J gene is TRBJ2-3, the V gene TRBV10-3; D possibly corresponds to TRBD1 (6 bases). Trimming stripped 11 bases from V and 3 bases from J, with 12 bases between. The germline gives CDR1 ENHRY, CDR2 SYGVKD. The CDR3 consists of 12 residues. DNA for the CDR3: TGTGCCGTAGGGGGTAGGACAGATACGCAGTATTTT. It encodes CAVGGRTDTQYF.

In regard to this clone: The junction and the germline gene differ at one end; a read error may be behind it. The chain couples TRBV4-1 to TRBJ2-6, with D possibly matching TRBD1 (7 bases). Germline V gene data show CDR1 as MGHRA and CDR2 as YSYEKL. This CDR3 spans 17 amino acids. CDR3 region: CASSAGQLNSGANGLTF. CDR3 sequence (DNA): TGCGCCAGCAGCGCGGGACAGCTTAACTCTGGGGCCAACGGCCTGACTTTC.

This clone turned up a few times. This chain connects TRBV7-2 to TRBJ1-2, with 8 positions matching TRBD1. The V segment lost 1 base and the J segment 3 bases; nucleotides outside the gene matches: 13. CDR1 and CDR2 from the germline V gene are SGHTA and FQGNSA. This CDR3 has 18 residues. CDR3 sequence: CASSLVRSTGASHYGYTF. CDR3 coding DNA: TGTGCCAGCAGCTTAGTGCGTTCGACAGGGGCATCGCACTATGGCTACACCTTC.

The chain links TRBV7-9 to TRBJ2-7; 10 bases align to TRBD2. The CDR3 runs to 17 residues. The junction had 16 bases not matched to a gene; V was cut back by 7 bases and J by 4 bases. CDR1 and CDR2 (germline): SEHNR, FQNEAQ (reference sequence). CDR3 bases: TGTGCCAGCACCTCAACGAGCCTAGCGGGGGCCGGGTACGAGCAGTACTTC. Its protein product is CASTSTSLAGAGYEQYF. Together with reference TRBV7-9 and TRBJ2-7, the CDR3 gives the full variable domain: DTGVSQNPRHKITKRGQNVTFRCDPISEHNRLYWYRQTLGQGPEFLTYFQNEAQLEKSRLLSDRFSAERPKGSFSTLEIQRTEQGDSAMYLCASTSTSLAGAGYEQYFGPGTRLTVT.

This clone has just a few counts. At one end, the junction sequence differs from germline, possibly due to a read error. This chain uses TRBV30 with TRBJ2-7, with D possibly matching TRBD1 (7 bases). Per the germline V gene, CDR1 is GTSNPN and CDR2 is SVGIG (reference sequence). The CDR3 has 12 amino acids. CDR3 in DNA: TGTGCCTGGAGTGTACGTCAGGGGGACTCTAGCTTC. It codes for CAWSVRQGDSSF.